This entry lists 20 T cell receptor beta chains sequenced from one sample in a study of cytomegalovirus exposure and HLA in healthy donors. Primers for the PCR totalled 60 Vbeta and 13 Jbeta. Sequenced by immunoSEQ multiplex PCR; TCRdb stores in-frame clones only, minus some. Among about 64,000 clones listed, 60% to 75% were seen once. The sequenced sample was PBMCs. These receptor sequences come from a male donor in good health and CMV-seropositive.

In its sample, this clone was seen once. The rearrangement joins TRBV9 to TRBJ2-1, with 8 bases aligning to TRBD2. Germline V gene lookup returns CDR1 SGDLS and CDR2 YYNGEE. The ends lost 0 bases at V and 8 bases at J; junction bases unmatched: 7. This CDR3 has 15 residues. The CDR3 region is CASSVGGLGFDEQFF. The CDR3 nucleotides are TGTGCCAGCAGCGTAGGGGGACTAGGGTTCGATGAGCAGTTCTTC.

The chain uses TRBV7-9 and TRBJ1-1, with 8 nucleotides matching TRBD1. V was pared by 9 bases and J by 11 bases, with 11 bases of the junction left unmatched. The CDR3 length is 12 residues. Germline-derived CDR1 and CDR2 are SEHNR and FQNEAQ (reference sequence). The CDR3 here is CASGGQGELAFF. The CDR3 DNA follows: TGTGCCAGTGGAGGACAGGGTGAATTGGCTTTCTTT.

The chain uses TRBV18 and TRBJ1-6, with no clear D. This CDR3 has 14 residues. The V and J ends lost 4 bases and 10 bases respectively, with 14 bases between them. Per the germline V gene, CDR1 is KGHSH and CDR2 is LQKENI. This CDR3 reads CASSRQENRSPLHF. As DNA, the CDR3 is TGTGCCAGCTCACGCCAGGAAAATCGGTCACCCCTCCACTTT.

V gene TRBV30 combines with J gene TRBJ1-3; D is unresolved. Germline CDR1 reads GTSNPN; CDR2 reads SVGIG (reference sequence). This CDR3 is 14 amino acids long. V lost 2 bases and J lost 0, with 8 bases in between. The DNA for the CDR3 is TGTGCCTGGAGTATGGGCATCTCTGGAAACACCATATATTTT. Its translation: CAWSMGISGNTIYF.

This clone occurred a few times. The V gene is TRBV11-2, the J gene TRBJ1-6; 8 bases match TRBD1. The CDR3 is 15 amino acids. Germline CDR1 and CDR2: SGHAT and FQNNGV. V trimming: 6 bases; J trimming: 16 bases; junction bases outside the gene matches: 17. In DNA form, the CDR3 reads TGTGCCAGCAGACAAGGGGGACAGGCGGATAGAATTCTCCACTTT. It translates to CASRQGGQADRILHF.

The chain combines TRBV28 with TRBJ2-3; D gene ambiguous. Germline V gene data show CDR1 as MDHEN and CDR2 as SYDVKM. This CDR3 contains 12 residues. V dropped 1 base and J dropped 3 bases, with 2 bases sitting between them. DNA of the CDR3: TGTGCCAGCAGTTTATTAACAGATACGCAGTATTTT. Encoded protein: CASSLLTDTQYF.

The chain links TRBV6-5 to TRBJ1-5; D remains ambiguous. The CDR3 has 14 amino acids. The V and J ends lost 6 bases and 2 bases respectively, with 11 bases between them. Germline CDR1 and CDR2: MNHEY and SVGAGI. The CDR3 here is CASSQDMGNQPQHF. CDR3 DNA sequence: TGTGCCAGCAGCCAGGATATGGGCAATCAGCCCCAGCATTTT.

This clone was seen a handful of times. This chain uses TRBV5-4 with TRBJ2-7; maybe TRBD2 (5 bases). Looked up from germline, CDR1 is SGHNT and CDR2 is YYREEE (reference sequence). The CDR3 is 15 amino acids. V shed 5 bases and J shed 3 bases, with 18 bases lying between them. CDR3 nucleotide sequence: TGTGCCAGCAGACTACGACCGGGATCCCTCTACGAGCAGTACTTC. Translation: CASRLRPGSLYEQYF.

The DNA of the CDR3 is TGTGCCAGCTCACCACCGGGGGAGGGCGCACCCCTCCACTTT. Translation: CASSPPGEGAPLHF. The chain couples TRBV18 to TRBJ1-6; D is perhaps TRBD1 (5 bases). Trimming stripped 0 bases from V and 11 bases from J, with 11 bases between. This CDR3 has 14 residues. Germline V lookup: CDR1 KGHSH, CDR2 LQKENI.

There are a few counts of this clone. The rearrangement links TRBV2 to TRBJ1-1; possibly TRBD1 for D (5 bases). Per germline, CDR1 SNHLY and CDR2 FYNNEI. The CDR3 spans 15 residues. The V gene lost 4 bases and the J gene lost 1 base, with 13 bases spanning the gap. CDR3 region: CASSAVGRWNTEAFF. The CDR3 bases are TGTGCCAGCAGTGCCGTGGGGCGGTGGAACACTGAAGCTTTCTTT.

The chain employs TRBV7-9 and TRBJ2-7, with TRBD1 identical over 11 bases. The V and J ends lost 5 bases and 3 bases, in that order; junction bases with no gene match: 6. Looked up from germline, CDR1 is SEHNR and CDR2 is FQNEAQ (reference sequence). This CDR3 comprises 15 residues. CDR3 residues: CASSPGQGVRYEQYF. The CDR3 bases are TGTGCCAGCAGCCCGGGACAGGGGGTTCGCTACGAGCAGTACTTC.

The chain carries TRBV21-1 and TRBJ2-3; the table's D call of TRBD2 was not tested on the DNA. TRBV21-1 is a listed pseudogene. This CDR3 region has 14 residues. This chain's CDR3 is CASSKILAGALKYF. Written as DNA, the CDR3 is TGTGCCAGCAGCAAAATCCTAGCGGGAGCCCTTAAGTATTTT.

The chain employs TRBV5-4 and TRBJ2-2; possibly TRBD2 for D (6 bases). The CDR3 is made up of 13 amino acids. Trimming removed 3 bases at V and 3 bases at J, with 6 bases between. Germline CDR1 SGHNT, CDR2 YYREEE (reference sequence). CDR3 sequence: CASSWGDTGELFF. The CDR3 DNA reads as TGTGCCAGCAGCTGGGGGGACACCGGGGAGCTGTTTTTT.

The CDR3 region is CASRSVSGGSYEQYF. In DNA, the CDR3 is TGCGCCAGCCGCTCCGTCAGCGGGGGCTCCTACGAGCAGTACTTC. The chain combines TRBV5-1 with TRBJ2-7, with TRBD2 matching 8 bases. CDR3 length equals 15 residues. Germline CDR1 reads SGHRS; CDR2 reads YFSETQ. With 7 bases clipped from V and 0 bases from J, the junction kept 9 bases outside the gene matches.

The chain couples TRBV6-5 to TRBJ1-2; 7 nucleotides match TRBD1. Unmatched junction bases numbered 15, after V lost 7 bases and J lost 7 bases. This CDR3 has 15 residues. Germline assignment: CDR1 MNHEY and CDR2 SVGAGI. The CDR3 DNA sequence: TGTGCCAGCATCAGCCTAAAGGGGGCGAGTAGTGGCTACACCTTC. This gives the protein CASISLKGASSGYTF.

The J gene is TRBJ1-1, the V gene TRBV19; D is ambiguous. Germline V lookup: CDR1 LNHDA, CDR2 SQIVND (reference sequence). The CDR3 spans 13 residues. With 3 bases removed from V and 0 bases from J, the gap between germline ends came to 5 bases. CDR3: CASSIPLNTEAFF. The CDR3, as DNA: TGTGCCAGTAGTATCCCCTTGAACACTGAAGCTTTCTTT.

In DNA, the CDR3 is TGTGCCAGCAGTTTCGCTGGACAGGGCTCTGGAAACACCATATATTTT. Translation: CASSFAGQGSGNTIYF. The rearrangement links TRBV6-5 to TRBJ1-3; 8 bases line up with TRBD1. The CDR3 has 16 amino acids. In germline, CDR1 is MNHEY, CDR2 SVGAGI. V was pared by 4 bases and J by 0 bases, with 5 bases of the junction left unmatched.

The rearrangement links TRBV10-3 to TRBJ2-7, with D maybe TRBD1 (5 bases). This CDR3 region has 15 residues. Trimming stripped 2 bases from V and 4 bases from J, with 15 bases between. The V gene's germline CDR1 is ENHRY and CDR2 SYGVKD. The CDR3 loop reads CAISEPGQGAYEQYF. CDR3 DNA: TGTGCCATCAGTGAGCCGGGCCAGGGTGCGTACGAGCAGTACTTC.

A single count supports this clone. The chain combines TRBV5-1 with TRBJ2-5, with D unresolved. The V and J ends lost 1 base and 3 bases respectively, with 7 bases between them. Germline-derived CDR1 and CDR2 are SGHRS and YFSETQ. The CDR3 runs to 13 residues. Written as DNA, the CDR3 is TGCGCCAGCAGCTTGCTCACGGAAGAGACCCAGTACTTC. Its protein product is CASSLLTEETQYF.

V gene TRBV6-1 combines with J gene TRBJ2-3, with TRBD2 identical over 11 bases. The V and J ends lost 7 bases and 7 bases, in that order; junction bases with no gene match: 10. Germline lookup yields CDR1 MNHNS and CDR2 SASEGT. This CDR3 has 15 amino acids. The CDR3 loop is CASNYGTSGIYTQYF. DNA of the CDR3: TGTGCCAGCAACTATGGGACTAGCGGAATCTATACGCAGTATTTT.